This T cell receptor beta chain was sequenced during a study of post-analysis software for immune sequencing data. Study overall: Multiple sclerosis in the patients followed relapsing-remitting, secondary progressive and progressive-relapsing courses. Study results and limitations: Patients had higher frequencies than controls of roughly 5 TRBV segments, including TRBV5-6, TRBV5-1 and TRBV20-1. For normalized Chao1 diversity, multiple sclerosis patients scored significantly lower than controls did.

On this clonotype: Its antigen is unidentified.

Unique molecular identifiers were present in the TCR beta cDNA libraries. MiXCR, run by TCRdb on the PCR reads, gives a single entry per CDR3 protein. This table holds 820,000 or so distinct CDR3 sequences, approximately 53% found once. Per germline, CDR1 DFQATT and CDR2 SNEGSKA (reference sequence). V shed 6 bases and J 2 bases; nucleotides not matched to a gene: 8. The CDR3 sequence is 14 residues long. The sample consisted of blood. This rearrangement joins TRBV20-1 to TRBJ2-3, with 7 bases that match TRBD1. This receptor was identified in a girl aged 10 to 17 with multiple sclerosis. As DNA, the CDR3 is TGCAGTGCAAGCAAGGGACAGAACACAGATACGCAGTATTTT. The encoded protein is CSASKGQNTDTQYF.